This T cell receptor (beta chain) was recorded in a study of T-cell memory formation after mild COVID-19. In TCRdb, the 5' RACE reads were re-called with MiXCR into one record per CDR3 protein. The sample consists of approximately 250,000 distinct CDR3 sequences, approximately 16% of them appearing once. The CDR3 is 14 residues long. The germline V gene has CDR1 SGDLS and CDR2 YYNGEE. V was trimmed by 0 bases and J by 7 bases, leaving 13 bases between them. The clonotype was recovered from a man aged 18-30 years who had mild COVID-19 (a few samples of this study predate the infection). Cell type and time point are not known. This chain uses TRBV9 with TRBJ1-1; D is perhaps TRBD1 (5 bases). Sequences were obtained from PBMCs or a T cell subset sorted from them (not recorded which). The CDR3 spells CASSVGTGGDEAFF. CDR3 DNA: TGTGCCAGCAGCGTAGGAACCGGGGGGGATGAAGCTTTCTTT.